Shown below are 12 T cell receptor beta chains from a single sample sequenced in a study of T cells after yellow fever vaccination. TCRdb independently ran MiXCR on the 5' RACE reads; one entry per CDR3 protein. The table shows hundreds of thousands of distinct CDR3 sequences, with roughly 9.4% occurring only once. The sample in question was PBMCs, obtained on the day of the first yellow fever vaccination. These receptors all come from a man in his late teens or twenties who received the YFV17D yellow fever vaccine.

The chain links TRBV3-1 to TRBJ2-7; D is undetermined. Between the trimmed V and J ends, which lost 0 bases and 6 bases, there was a span of 9 bases. From germline, CDR1 is LGHDT and CDR2 YNNKEL (reference sequence). The CDR3 extends over 13 amino acids. The DNA for the CDR3 is TGTGCCAGCAGCCAAGATTTGAACGGCGAGCAGTACTTC. Protein sequence: CASSQDLNGEQYF.

The table lists this clonotype with a few counts. V usage is TRBV6-1 and J usage is TRBJ1-6, with 9 positions matching TRBD1. V trimming: 1 base; J trimming: 3 bases; junction bases outside the gene matches: 7. The germline gives CDR1 MNHNS, CDR2 SASEGT. CDR3 size: 18 residues. The CDR3 loop is CASSEGWGQGIYNSPLHF. The CDR3 nucleotides read TGTGCCAGCAGTGAAGGTTGGGGACAGGGAATCTATAATTCACCCCTCCACTTT.

V usage is TRBV10-2 and J usage is TRBJ2-1, with a possible D match to TRBD1 (6 bases). This CDR3 comprises 11 residues. Germline V gene data show CDR1 as WSHSY and CDR2 as SAAADI. The V and J ends lost 4 bases and 12 bases respectively, with 10 bases between them. CDR3 sequence reads: CASSGTGLQFF. In nucleotides, the CDR3 is TGCGCCAGCAGTGGTACAGGGCTGCAGTTCTTC.

This chain's CDR3 is CAISGTDQETQYF. CDR3 coding DNA: TGTGCCATCAGCGGGACCGACCAAGAGACCCAGTACTTC. This chain links TRBV10-3 with TRBJ2-5, with D tentatively TRBD1 or TRBD2 (5 bases each). The CDR3 has 13 amino acids. Germline CDR1 is ENHRY and CDR2 is SYGVKD. The V gene lost 6 bases and the J gene lost 0 bases, with 8 bases spanning the gap.

This clonotype was counted ten times or more. V is TRBV5-6 and J is TRBJ2-5; the D gene is possibly TRBD2 (5 bases). Germline V lookup: CDR1 SGHDT, CDR2 YYEEEE. Trimming removed 0 bases from V and 1 base from J, with 13 bases in between. The CDR3 covers 16 residues. CDR3 bases: TGTGCCAGCAGCTTGGACTCGAGGAGGATCCAAGAGACCCAGTACTTC. This encodes CASSLDSRRIQETQYF.

This clonotype was recorded many times. V and J are TRBV28 and TRBJ2-5; D possibly corresponds to TRBD1 (5 bases). V lost 4 bases and J 3 bases, leaving 18 bases between the germline ends. Germline values: CDR1 MDHEN, CDR2 SYDVKM. The CDR3 length is 16 residues. The chain's CDR3 is CASSYPTDGREETQYF. The DNA of the CDR3 is TGTGCCAGCAGTTACCCCACAGACGGCAGGGAAGAGACCCAGTACTTC.

CDR3 region: CASSLQGGRTEAFF. CDR3 in DNA: TGCGCCAGCAGCTTGCAGGGGGGTAGGACTGAAGCTTTCTTT. The gene calls are TRBV5-1 and TRBJ1-1; 7 nucleotides agree with TRBD1. Germline trimming cut 1 base from V and 5 bases from J; bases unmatched to any gene: 5. Per germline, CDR1 SGHRS and CDR2 YFSETQ. CDR3 length: 14 residues. The whole variable domain, filled in from reference TRBV5-1 and TRBJ1-1, reads KAGVTQTPRYLIKTRGQQVTLSCSPISGHRSVSWYQQTPGQGLQFLFEYFSETQRNKGNFPGRFSGRQFSNSRSEMNVSTLELGDSALYLCASSLQGGRTEAFFGQGTRLTVV.

J is TRBJ2-1 and V is TRBV6-2 or TRBV6-3; D is unclear. The CDR3 length is 13 residues. Trimming pared 4 bases from V and 5 bases from J, leaving 9 bases between. CDR1 and CDR2 (germline): MNHEY, SVGEGT. DNA for the CDR3: TGTGCCAGCAGTTTAGCAGGACACAATGAGCAGTTCTTC. Translated: CASSLAGHNEQFF.

V and J are TRBV29-1 and TRBJ1-2; D unclear. Trimming cost V 0 bases and J 0 bases, with 17 bases left between them. The CDR3 loop spans 17 amino acids. Germline V gives CDR1 SQVTM, CDR2 ANQGSEA. The CDR3 here is CSVEDTELLQANYGYTF. In DNA, the CDR3 is TGCAGCGTTGAAGACACAGAACTACTCCAAGCTAACTATGGCTACACCTTC.

This chain links TRBV7-2 with TRBJ1-2, with 8 bases matching TRBD1. Germline CDR1 SGHTA, CDR2 FQGNSA. V lost 5 bases to trimming and J lost 7 bases; unmatched junction nucleotides: 12. CDR3 length: 15 residues. The CDR3 DNA follows: TGTGCCAGCAGCCCCCTGGTTCAGGGGGCGTCTGGCTACACCTTC. This sequence encodes CASSPLVQGASGYTF.

This clonotype has just a few counts. The rearrangement joins TRBV20-1 to TRBJ2-5; 12 bases map to TRBD1. CDR3 length equals 15 residues. V lost 3 bases to trimming and J lost 5 bases; unmatched junction nucleotides: 7. CDR1 and CDR2 (germline): DFQATT, SNEGSKA (reference sequence). The CDR3 sequence: CSASGDRGREETQYF. The CDR3 DNA reads as TGCAGTGCTAGTGGGGACAGGGGGCGCGAGGAGACCCAGTACTTC.

The table lists this clonotype with a few counts. The gene calls are TRBV5-1 and TRBJ1-4; TRBD1 is a possible D gene (5 bases). Germline V gives CDR1 SGHRS, CDR2 YFSETQ. V lost 6 bases, J lost 7 bases, and 19 bases lay in between. CDR3 length: 15 amino acids. CDR3 amino acids: CASTLGGSGGEKLFF. CDR3 DNA: TGCGCCAGCACCCTAGGAGGATCGGGGGGTGAAAAACTGTTTTTT. The full variable domain, in which reference TRBV5-1 and TRBJ1-4 provide the parts outside the CDR3, is KAGVTQTPRYLIKTRGQQVTLSCSPISGHRSVSWYQQTPGQGLQFLFEYFSETQRNKGNFPGRFSGRQFSNSRSEMNVSTLELGDSALYLCASTLGGSGGEKLFFGSGTQLSVL.